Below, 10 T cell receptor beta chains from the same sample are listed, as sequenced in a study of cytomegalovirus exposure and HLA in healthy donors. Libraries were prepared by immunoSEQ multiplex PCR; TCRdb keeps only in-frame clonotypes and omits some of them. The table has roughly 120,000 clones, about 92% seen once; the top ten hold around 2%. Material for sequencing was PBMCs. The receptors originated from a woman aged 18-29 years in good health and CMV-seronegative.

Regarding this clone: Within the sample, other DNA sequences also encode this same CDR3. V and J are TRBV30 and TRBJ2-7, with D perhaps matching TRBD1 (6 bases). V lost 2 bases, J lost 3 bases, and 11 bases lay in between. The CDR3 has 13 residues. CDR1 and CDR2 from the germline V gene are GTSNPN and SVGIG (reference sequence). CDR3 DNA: TGTGCCTGGAGTAGCGGACAGAACTACGAGCAGTACTTC. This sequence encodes CAWSSGQNYEQYF.

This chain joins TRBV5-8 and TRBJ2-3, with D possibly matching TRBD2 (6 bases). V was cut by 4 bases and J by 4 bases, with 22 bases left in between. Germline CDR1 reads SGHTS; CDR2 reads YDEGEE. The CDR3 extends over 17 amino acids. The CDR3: CASSLPGLSVSADTQYF. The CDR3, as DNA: TGTGCCAGCAGCCTACCGGGACTTTCTGTCTCAGCAGATACGCAGTATTTT.

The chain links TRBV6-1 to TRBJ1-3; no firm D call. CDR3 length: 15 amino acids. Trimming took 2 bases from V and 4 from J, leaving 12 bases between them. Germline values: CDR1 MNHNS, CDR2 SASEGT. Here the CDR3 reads CASSERPSGGNTIYF. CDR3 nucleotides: TGTGCCAGCAGTGAACGGCCCTCGGGGGGAAACACCATATATTTT.

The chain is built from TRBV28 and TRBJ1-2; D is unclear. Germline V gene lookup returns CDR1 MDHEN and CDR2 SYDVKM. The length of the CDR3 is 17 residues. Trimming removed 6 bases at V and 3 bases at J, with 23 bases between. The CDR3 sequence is CASRHYPLRETDYGYTF. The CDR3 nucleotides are TGTGCCAGCAGGCACTACCCTCTCCGGGAGACGGACTATGGCTACACCTTC.

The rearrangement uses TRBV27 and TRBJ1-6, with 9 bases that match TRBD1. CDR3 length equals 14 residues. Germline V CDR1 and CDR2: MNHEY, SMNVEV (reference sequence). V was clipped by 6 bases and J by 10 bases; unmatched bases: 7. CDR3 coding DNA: TGTGCCAGCAGCTTGGGACAGGGAGGATCACCCCTCCACTTT. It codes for CASSLGQGGSPLHF.

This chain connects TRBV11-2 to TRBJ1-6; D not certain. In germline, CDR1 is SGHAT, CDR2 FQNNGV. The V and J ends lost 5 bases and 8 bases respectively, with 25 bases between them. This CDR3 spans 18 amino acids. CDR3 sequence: CASSANPDPRQSDSPLHF. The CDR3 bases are TGTGCCAGCAGCGCAAACCCTGATCCCCGTCAGTCAGATTCACCCCTCCACTTT.

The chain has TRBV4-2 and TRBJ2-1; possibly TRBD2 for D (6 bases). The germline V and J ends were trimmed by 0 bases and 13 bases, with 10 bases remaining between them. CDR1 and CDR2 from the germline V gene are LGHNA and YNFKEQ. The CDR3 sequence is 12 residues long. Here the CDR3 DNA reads TGTGCCAGCAGCCAAGATCCGGGGACTCAGTTCTTC. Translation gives CASSQDPGTQFF.

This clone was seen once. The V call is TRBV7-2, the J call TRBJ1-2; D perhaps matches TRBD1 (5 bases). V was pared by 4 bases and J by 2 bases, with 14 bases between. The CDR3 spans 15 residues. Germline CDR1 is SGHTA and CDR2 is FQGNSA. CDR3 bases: TGTGCCAGCAGCTCCCCTACGACAGAAAACTATGGCTACACCTTC. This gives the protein CASSSPTTENYGYTF.

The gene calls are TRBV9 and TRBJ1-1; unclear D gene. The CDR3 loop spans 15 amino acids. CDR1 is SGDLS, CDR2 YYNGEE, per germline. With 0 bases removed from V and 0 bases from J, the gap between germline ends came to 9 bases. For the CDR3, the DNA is TGTGCCAGCAGCGTAGACTCACTAATGAACACTGAAGCTTTCTTT. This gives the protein CASSVDSLMNTEAFF.

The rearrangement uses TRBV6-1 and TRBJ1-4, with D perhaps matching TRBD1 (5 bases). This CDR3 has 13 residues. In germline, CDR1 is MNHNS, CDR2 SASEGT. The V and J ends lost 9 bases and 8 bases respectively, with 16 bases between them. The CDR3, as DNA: TGTGCCAGAAAAGGTGGGGGGAACGAAAAACTGTTTTTT. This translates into CARKGGGNEKLFF.